This T cell receptor beta chain was found in a study of T-cell memory formation after mild COVID-19. About the study: Largely, the TCR clusters proved donor specific. The study's findings and limits: The appearance of some responding clones in pre-infection memory suggested that cross-reactive memory joined.

Trimming cost V 4 bases and J 6 bases, with 5 bases left between them. Germline V CDR1 and CDR2: SNHLY, FYNNEI. The CDR3 length is 11 residues. There are many counts of this clonotype. What it binds is not known. Libraries for TCRalpha and TCRbeta carried sample barcodes and unique molecular identifiers via 5'RACE. A single record per CDR3 protein comes from TCRdb applying MiXCR to the 5' RACE reads. This table holds about 250,000 distinct CDR3 sequences, around 15% found once. Source material: PBMCs or a T cell subset sorted from them (not recorded which). The origin of this receptor is a man aged 18 to 29 who had mild COVID-19 (a few samples of this study predate the infection). Cell type and time point are not known. The chain uses TRBV2 and TRBJ2-3; D ambiguous. The CDR3: CASSVADTQYF. The CDR3 coding sequence is TGTGCCAGCAGTGTTGCGGATACGCAGTATTTT.